This T cell receptor beta chain was sequenced during a study of blood T cell repertoires in COVID-19. The CDR3 consists of 12 residues. V dropped 2 bases and J dropped 8 bases, with 12 bases sitting between them. Germline V lookup: CDR1 GTSNPN, CDR2 SVGIG (reference sequence). Produced via immunoSEQ multiplex PCR; TCRdb's table is partial and in-frame only. The profile covers approximately 360,000 clones, with roughly 89% appearing a single time and 5% to 8.5% taken by the ten largest. The chain is built from TRBV30 and TRBJ2-5; weak D call: TRBD2 (5 bases). The sample comprised peripheral blood. This receptor was taken from a man aged 18-30 years with active or convalescent COVID-19. The CDR3 loop is CAWSLPRDTQYF. The CDR3 DNA reads TGTGCCTGGAGTCTTCCGAGGGATACCCAGTACTTC. The entire variable domain, with the rest obtained from reference TRBV30 and TRBJ2-5, is as follows: SQTIHQWPATLVQPVGSPLSLECTVEGTSNPNLYWYRQAAGRGLQLLFYSVGIGQISSEVPQNLSASRPQDRQFILSSKKLLLSDSGFYLCAWSLPRDTQYFGPGTRLLVL.